This entry concerns a single TCR beta chain. Its antigen is not identified. The CDR3 has 14 amino acids. V dropped 4 bases and J dropped 2 bases, with 11 bases sitting between them. CDR1 MNHNS and CDR2 SASEGT come from the germline V gene. The data derive from a study of siplizumab effects on memory and regulatory T cells. The protocol was immunoSEQ multiplex PCR, while the TCRdb copy is restricted to in-frame clones and leaves out a portion. The sample carries more than 95,000 clones, 93% recorded once. Findings and limits, study-wide: Naive T cells seemed more diverse than memory cells; they also seemed major alloresponse contributors. Suppression by proliferating Tregs derived from siplizumab cultures was not verified.

The chain recombines TRBV6-1 with TRBJ1-1; D is perhaps TRBD1 (5 bases). The sequencing sample was made of CD4+ T cells sorted from blood. This TCR derives from a human donor in good health. DNA of the CDR3: TGTGCCAGCAGTGCGGGCAGGGTTAACACTGAAGCTTTCTTT. Protein product: CASSAGRVNTEAFF.